The clone carrying this T cell receptor (beta chain) was found a few times. Gene names refer to mouse genes. With the read ending 4 residues before the CDR3 end, the germline J gene is used to fill in that end. Investigators isolated RNA and reverse transcribed it into cDNA to act as the sequencing template. Produced via immunoSEQ multiplex PCR; TCRdb's table is partial and in-frame only. This sample has 4,500 to 7,000 clones, each found more than once. The data belong to a study of CD8+ T cells in alopecia areata. The CDR3 covers 16 residues. In germline, CDR1 is NNHNN, CDR2 SYGAGS (reference sequence). V was pared by 5 bases and J by 0 bases, with 4 bases of the junction left unmatched. Regarding time point: mouse skin 6 weeks after grafting, around onset of hair loss.

The material was skin, obtained at week 6. This TCR was recovered from a C3H/HeJ mouse with alopecia areata. The MHC haplotype recorded for the strain is H2-k. The V and J genes are TRBV13-2 and TRBJ2-1, with 11 nucleotides matching TRBD1. The CDR3 loop reads CASGGQGEGNYAEQFF. The CDR3 bases that were read are TGTGCCAGCGGGGGACAGGGGGAGGGTAACTATGCT.